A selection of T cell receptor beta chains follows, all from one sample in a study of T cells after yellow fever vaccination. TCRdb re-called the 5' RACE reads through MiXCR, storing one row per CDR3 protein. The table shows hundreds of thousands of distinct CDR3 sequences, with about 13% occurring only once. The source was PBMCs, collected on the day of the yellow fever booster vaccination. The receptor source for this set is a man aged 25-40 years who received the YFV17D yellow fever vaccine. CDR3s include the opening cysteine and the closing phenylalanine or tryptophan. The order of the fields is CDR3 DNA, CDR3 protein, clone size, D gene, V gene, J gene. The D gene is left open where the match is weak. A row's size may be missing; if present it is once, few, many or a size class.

CDR3nt: TGTGCCAGCAGTTTAGGTACCAGATATAGCTCCTACAATGAGCAGTTCTTC; CDR3aa: CASSLGTRYSSYNEQFF; abundance: NA; d_gene: NA; v_gene: TRBV12-3/TRBV12-4; j_gene: TRBJ2-1
CDR3nt: TGTGCCAGCAGCCGCGTCCTGGGACAGGGGTATGGCTACACCTTC; CDR3aa: CASSRVLGQGYGYTF; abundance: few; d_gene: TRBD1; v_gene: TRBV9; j_gene: TRBJ1-2
CDR3nt: TGTGCCAGCAGTGACGAGGCGGGAGTGGGCAATGAGCAGTTCTTC; CDR3aa: CASSDEAGVGNEQFF; abundance: NA; d_gene: TRBD2; v_gene: TRBV6-4; j_gene: TRBJ2-1
CDR3nt: TGCGCCAGCAGCTTGGTCGGGGACCGAGAGACCCAGTACTTC; CDR3aa: CASSLVGDRETQYF; abundance: NA; d_gene: NA; v_gene: TRBV5-1; j_gene: TRBJ2-5
CDR3nt: TGTGCCAGCTCCTTCGGGCAGCAAGGGGGCTACGAGCAGTACTTC; CDR3aa: CASSFGQQGGYEQYF; abundance: NA; d_gene: NA; v_gene: TRBV18; j_gene: TRBJ2-7
CDR3nt: TGTGCCAGCAGCCGTTACGGACTAGCGGGAGTGGCAGATACGCAGTATTTT; CDR3aa: CASSRYGLAGVADTQYF; abundance: NA; d_gene: TRBD2; v_gene: TRBV7-8; j_gene: TRBJ2-3
CDR3nt: TGTGCCAGCACGCCCTTCCAGGGACTAGCGAGAAAAGAGACCCAGTACTTC; CDR3aa: CASTPFQGLARKETQYF; abundance: few; d_gene: TRBD2; v_gene: TRBV7-9; j_gene: TRBJ2-5
CDR3nt: TGCAGTGCTAGAGATGGGGGGGGGCGAGGCTTTGGTGGGGAGCAGTTCTTC; CDR3aa: CSARDGGGRGFGGEQFF; abundance: NA; d_gene: NA; v_gene: TRBV20-1; j_gene: TRBJ2-1
CDR3nt: TGTGCCACCAGTGATTTGGTAGGAGGCTCCTACGAGCAGTACTTC; CDR3aa: CATSDLVGGSYEQYF; abundance: many; d_gene: NA; v_gene: TRBV24-1; j_gene: TRBJ2-7
CDR3nt: TGCAGTGCTTTTACCCGACCGGGACAGCTGAACACTGAAGCTTTCTTT; CDR3aa: CSAFTRPGQLNTEAFF; abundance: NA; d_gene: TRBD1; v_gene: TRBV20-1; j_gene: TRBJ1-1
CDR3nt: TGTGCCACCAGCAGAGGAGGACTAGCGGGAGGGGACGAGCAGTACTTC; CDR3aa: CATSRGGLAGGDEQYF; abundance: NA; d_gene: TRBD2; v_gene: TRBV15; j_gene: TRBJ2-7
CDR3nt: TGCGCCAGCAGTCGAGGCGAACGCACCGGGGAGCTGTTTTTT; CDR3aa: CASSRGERTGELFF; abundance: NA; d_gene: NA; v_gene: TRBV23-1; j_gene: TRBJ2-2
CDR3nt: TGTGCCAGCATCGCCGGGAACACTGAAGCTTTCTTT; CDR3aa: CASIAGNTEAFF; abundance: NA; d_gene: NA; v_gene: TRBV12-3/TRBV12-4; j_gene: TRBJ1-1
CDR3nt: TGTGCCAGCAGCCAGGACAGTTTCTATGGCTACACCTTC; CDR3aa: CASSQDSFYGYTF; abundance: few; d_gene: NA; v_gene: TRBV9; j_gene: TRBJ1-2
CDR3nt: TGCGCCAGCAGCTGGAGACTAGCGGGAGACCAAGAGACCCAGTACTTC; CDR3aa: CASSWRLAGDQETQYF; abundance: few; d_gene: TRBD2; v_gene: TRBV5-1; j_gene: TRBJ2-5
CDR3nt: TGTGCCAGCAGCCCAAACTACGATACGCAGTATTTT; CDR3aa: CASSPNYDTQYF; abundance: NA; d_gene: NA; v_gene: TRBV9; j_gene: TRBJ2-3
CDR3nt: TGTGCCAGCAGCCCCCTGGGTGGTGGCGCCGACGAGCAGTACTTC; CDR3aa: CASSPLGGGADEQYF; abundance: few; d_gene: NA; v_gene: TRBV7-8; j_gene: TRBJ2-7
CDR3nt: TGCAGTGCTAGAGACGGACAGGCAGTTGTGAATTCACCCCTCCACTTT; CDR3aa: CSARDGQAVVNSPLHF; abundance: many; d_gene: TRBD1; v_gene: TRBV20-1; j_gene: TRBJ1-6
CDR3nt: TGTGCCAGCAGTTACGGGGAGGGGCGGGAGTTCAATGAGCAGTTCTTC; CDR3aa: CASSYGEGREFNEQFF; abundance: NA; d_gene: TRBD2; v_gene: TRBV6-5; j_gene: TRBJ2-1
CDR3nt: TGTGCCAGCAGCCTCACGCACGGGGGGGAGACCCAGTACTTC; CDR3aa: CASSLTHGGETQYF; abundance: NA; d_gene: TRBD2; v_gene: TRBV27; j_gene: TRBJ2-5
CDR3nt: TGTGCCAGCAGCTTAACTATCGCAGATACGCAGTATTTT; CDR3aa: CASSLTIADTQYF; abundance: few; d_gene: NA; v_gene: TRBV7-2; j_gene: TRBJ2-3
CDR3nt: TGTGCCAGTAGTAGGTGGGACGCCTACGAGCAGTACTTC; CDR3aa: CASSRWDAYEQYF; abundance: NA; d_gene: NA; v_gene: TRBV19; j_gene: TRBJ2-7
CDR3nt: TGTGCCAGCAGTCCCCCAAACAAACCCTACGAGCAGTACTTC; CDR3aa: CASSPPNKPYEQYF; abundance: few; d_gene: NA; v_gene: TRBV27; j_gene: TRBJ2-7
CDR3nt: TGTGCCACCAGTGATCCCGTCCAGACAGATACGCAGTATTTT; CDR3aa: CATSDPVQTDTQYF; abundance: many; d_gene: NA; v_gene: TRBV24-1; j_gene: TRBJ2-3
CDR3nt: TGCGGGGGCAGGGCCGATACGCAGTATTTT; CDR3aa: CGGRADTQYF; abundance: few; d_gene: NA; v_gene: TRBV20-1; j_gene: TRBJ2-3
CDR3nt: TGCAGTGCTCGGTCGTGGGGGGCCTACGAGCAGTACTTC; CDR3aa: CSARSWGAYEQYF; abundance: few; d_gene: NA; v_gene: TRBV20-1; j_gene: TRBJ2-7
CDR3nt: TGTGCCAGCAGTAACCCGGGGCAAGCCACAGATACGCAGTATTTT; CDR3aa: CASSNPGQATDTQYF; abundance: NA; d_gene: NA; v_gene: TRBV27; j_gene: TRBJ2-3
CDR3nt: TGTGCCAGCAGCCAAGAAGGGGCGAGGGGCTACACCTTC; CDR3aa: CASSQEGARGYTF; abundance: NA; d_gene: NA; v_gene: TRBV3-1; j_gene: TRBJ1-2
CDR3nt: TGTGCCAGCAGTTACTCCCTTGATTCACCCCTCCACTTT; CDR3aa: CASSYSLDSPLHF; abundance: NA; d_gene: NA; v_gene: TRBV6-5; j_gene: TRBJ1-6
CDR3nt: TGTGCCAGCAGCCAAGATGACGCGGGAGCGAACGGGGAGCTGTTTTTT; CDR3aa: CASSQDDAGANGELFF; abundance: NA; d_gene: TRBD2; v_gene: TRBV4-2; j_gene: TRBJ2-2
CDR3nt: TGCGCCAGCACCTTGGTGGCAGGGGGAGCCGGGGAGCTGTTTTTT; CDR3aa: CASTLVAGGAGELFF; abundance: NA; d_gene: TRBD1; v_gene: TRBV5-1; j_gene: TRBJ2-2
CDR3nt: TGTGCCATCAGGGATACCGGGGAGCTGTTTTTT; CDR3aa: CAIRDTGELFF; abundance: NA; d_gene: NA; v_gene: TRBV10-3; j_gene: TRBJ2-2
CDR3nt: TGTGCCAGCAGTTACAGGGGGGCCTTCGGAGAGACCCAGTACTTC; CDR3aa: CASSYRGAFGETQYF; abundance: NA; d_gene: NA; v_gene: TRBV6-5; j_gene: TRBJ2-5
CDR3nt: TGTGCCAGCAGCACGACTAGCGGGATCGGCGGGGAGCTGTTTTTT; CDR3aa: CASSTTSGIGGELFF; abundance: once; d_gene: TRBD2; v_gene: TRBV11-3; j_gene: TRBJ2-2
CDR3nt: TGTGCCACCACCCCACAGGGTGATGGCTACACCTTC; CDR3aa: CATTPQGDGYTF; abundance: NA; d_gene: NA; v_gene: TRBV10-3; j_gene: TRBJ1-2
CDR3nt: TGTGCCAGCAGAAATGGACTAGCGGGGGACACCGGGGAGCTGTTTTTT; CDR3aa: CASRNGLAGDTGELFF; abundance: NA; d_gene: TRBD2; v_gene: TRBV28; j_gene: TRBJ2-2
CDR3nt: TGCAGTGCTGCCGGGACAGCTCGCAATGAAAAACTGTTTTTT; CDR3aa: CSAAGTARNEKLFF; abundance: NA; d_gene: TRBD1; v_gene: TRBV20-1; j_gene: TRBJ1-4
CDR3nt: TGTGCCAGCAGTAGAAGTCCGCGTGGCAATCAGCCCCAGCATTTT; CDR3aa: CASSRSPRGNQPQHF; abundance: few; d_gene: NA; v_gene: TRBV6-2/TRBV6-3; j_gene: TRBJ1-5
CDR3nt: TGTGCCAGCCGTCGGGACAGGGCATCAGGTTCACCCCTCCACTTT; CDR3aa: CASRRDRASGSPLHF; abundance: NA; d_gene: TRBD1; v_gene: TRBV7-2; j_gene: TRBJ1-6